Included here is one T cell receptor (beta chain) sequence, with context. Its cognate antigen is unknown. The data originate from a study of a mutant IDH1 vaccine in newly diagnosed glioma. Study overall: Vaccines were first given 4-6 weeks after radiotherapy alone, or with temozolomide cycles.

Generated by immunoSEQ multiplex PCR, the TCRdb table keeps only in-frame clones and is missing some. The data show tens of thousands of clones, 82% seen once. Time point in this sample: week 5, during vaccination. Mutant IDH1 20-mer peptide, at 300 ug, made up each vaccine dose, with topical imiquimod. The length of the CDR3 is 15 residues. Trimming at V came to 2 bases and at J to 4 bases, leaving 7 bases not matched to a gene. Looked up from germline, CDR1 is MNHEY and CDR2 is SVGAGI. Here the sequenced sample was PBMCs, taken from a glioma patient whose treatment included an IDH1 peptide vaccine. This receptor was taken from a woman between 18 and 30 years old with glioma. Some clones in this sample may be carry-over from other donors' samples. The gene calls are TRBV6-5 and TRBJ2-7; 8 bases are a match to TRBD1. The CDR3 nucleotides read TGTGCCAGCAGTTACCTGACAGGGGAAATTTACGAGCAGTACTTC. It specifies CASSYLTGEIYEQYF.